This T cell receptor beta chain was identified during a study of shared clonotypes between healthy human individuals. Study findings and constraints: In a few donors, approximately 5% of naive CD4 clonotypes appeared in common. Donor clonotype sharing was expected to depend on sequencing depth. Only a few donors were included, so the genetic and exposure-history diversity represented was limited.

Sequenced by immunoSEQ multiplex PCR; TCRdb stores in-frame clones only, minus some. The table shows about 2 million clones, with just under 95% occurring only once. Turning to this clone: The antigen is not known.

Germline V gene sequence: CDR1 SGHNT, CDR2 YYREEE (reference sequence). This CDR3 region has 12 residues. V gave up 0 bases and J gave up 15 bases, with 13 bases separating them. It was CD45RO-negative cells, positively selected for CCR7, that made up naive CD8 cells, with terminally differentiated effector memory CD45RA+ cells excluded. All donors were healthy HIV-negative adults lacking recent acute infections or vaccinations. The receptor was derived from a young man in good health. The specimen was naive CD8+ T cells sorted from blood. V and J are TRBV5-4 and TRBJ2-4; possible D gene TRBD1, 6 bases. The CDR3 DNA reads TGTGCCAGCAGCTTGGGGACCGGGACATTGTACTTC. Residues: CASSLGTGTLYF.